Listed below are T cell receptor beta chains from one sample, sequenced in a study of cytomegalovirus exposure and HLA in healthy donors. Measured with immunoSEQ multiplex PCR; TCRdb has only the in-frame clones, and not every one. The sample has 150,000 to 200,000 clones; about three quarters are singletons. Material: PBMCs. The receptors stem from a young man in good health and CMV-seropositive. Each CDR3 is given with its conserved first and last residue. A D gene is named only where the DNA matches it firmly. Clone size is shown for a subset of rows, as once, few, many or a class of expanded clone.

clone size: .
V gene: TRBV6-5
D gene: TRBD1
J gene: TRBJ1-4
CDR3 DNA: TGTGCCAGCAGCACAGGGGCCGTTGGGGAAAAACTGTTTTTT
CDR3 protein: CASSTGAVGEKLFF

clone size: few
V gene: TRBV5-3
D gene: TRBD1
J gene: TRBJ1-5
CDR3 DNA: TGTGCCAGAATTGACAGGGGGCGCCCCCAAGAAAATCAGCCCCAGCATTTT
CDR3 protein: CARIDRGRPQENQPQHF

clone size: .
V gene: TRBV5-1
D gene: .
J gene: TRBJ1-2
CDR3 DNA: TGCGCCAGCAGCTTGCCCGGGGAAGGCTACACCTTC
CDR3 protein: CASSLPGEGYTF

clone size: few
V gene: TRBV5-1
D gene: .
J gene: TRBJ2-3
CDR3 DNA: TGCGCCAGCAGCTTGTCTTCAGATACGCAGTATTTT
CDR3 protein: CASSLSSDTQYF

clone size: .
V gene: TRBV10-2
D gene: .
J gene: TRBJ2-7
CDR3 DNA: TGCGCCAGCAGTGACCCAGGGACTTCCTACGAGCAGTACTTC
CDR3 protein: CASSDPGTSYEQYF

clone size: .
V gene: TRBV6-5
D gene: .
J gene: TRBJ2-7
CDR3 DNA: TGTGCCAGCAGTTACTCAGGGGGAAGCTACGAGCAGTACTTC
CDR3 protein: CASSYSGGSYEQYF

clone size: once
V gene: TRBV25-1
D gene: .
J gene: TRBJ1-2
CDR3 DNA: TGTGCCAGCAGTACCCATAGAGACTATGGCTACACCTTC
CDR3 protein: CASSTHRDYGYTF

clone size: .
V gene: TRBV2
D gene: .
J gene: TRBJ2-4
CDR3 DNA: TGTGCCAGCAGGGATACAGGGTCGTATAGAAACATTCAGTACTTC
CDR3 protein: CASRDTGSYRNIQYF

clone size: .
V gene: TRBV21-1
D gene: .
J gene: TRBJ2-3
CDR3 DNA: TGTGCCAGCAGCAAACGAGGTCAGGAAAAGGACTTTACGCAGTATTTT
CDR3 protein: CASSKRGQEKDFTQYF

clone size: few
V gene: TRBV6-6
D gene: .
J gene: TRBJ2-1
CDR3 DNA: TGTGCCAGCAGCCCATGGAGGGAGAGGAGAAATGAGCAGTTCTTC
CDR3 protein: CASSPWRERRNEQFF

clone size: .
V gene: TRBV5-1
D gene: .
J gene: TRBJ2-1
CDR3 DNA: TGCGCCAGCAGCTTTGCGTTTCTGCAGGGGAATGAGCAGTTCTTC
CDR3 protein: CASSFAFLQGNEQFF

clone size: few
V gene: TRBV5-1
D gene: TRBD2
J gene: TRBJ2-7
CDR3 DNA: TGCGCCAGCAGCCCTCGGGGGGATCTTGGGTACGAGCAGTACTTC
CDR3 protein: CASSPRGDLGYEQYF

clone size: once
V gene: TRBV7-3
D gene: .
J gene: TRBJ1-1
CDR3 DNA: TGTGCCAGCAGCTCCCACCCAGAAACTGAAGCTTTCTTT
CDR3 protein: CASSSHPETEAFF

clone size: few
V gene: TRBV27
D gene: .
J gene: TRBJ2-7
CDR3 DNA: TGTGCCAGCAGTTCCATCCCATCCTACGAGCAGTACTTC
CDR3 protein: CASSSIPSYEQYF

clone size: .
V gene: TRBV9
D gene: .
J gene: TRBJ1-2
CDR3 DNA: TGTGCCAGCAGCGGGGGGGACCTGATGAGCTATGGCTACACCTTC
CDR3 protein: CASSGGDLMSYGYTF

clone size: .
V gene: TRBV27
D gene: TRBD2
J gene: TRBJ2-7
CDR3 DNA: TGTGCCAGCAGTGCCTTGACTAGCGGGAGGAAATACGAGCAGTACTTC
CDR3 protein: CASSALTSGRKYEQYF

clone size: .
V gene: TRBV5-6
D gene: .
J gene: TRBJ2-2
CDR3 DNA: TGTGCCAGCAGCCGAGGACTGCCCTTGAACACCGGGGAGCTGTTTTTT
CDR3 protein: CASSRGLPLNTGELFF

clone size: .
V gene: TRBV27
D gene: TRBD1
J gene: TRBJ1-2
CDR3 DNA: TGTGCCAGCAGTTTTACGGACAGGGGGCTTGGCTACACCTTC
CDR3 protein: CASSFTDRGLGYTF

clone size: .
V gene: TRBV7-2
D gene: .
J gene: TRBJ2-5
CDR3 DNA: TGTGCCAGCAGCTTAAGGAGCCCCGTGGAAGAGACCCAGTACTTC
CDR3 protein: CASSLRSPVEETQYF

clone size: .
V gene: TRBV5-1
D gene: .
J gene: TRBJ2-5
CDR3 DNA: TGCGCCAGCAGCTCGAGCGGGCCTCGGCAGGGAGCCCAGTACTTC
CDR3 protein: CASSSSGPRQGAQYF

clone size: few
V gene: TRBV7-9
D gene: .
J gene: TRBJ2-7
CDR3 DNA: TGTGCCAGCAGTTTCGACAGATACGAGCAGTACTTC
CDR3 protein: CASSFDRYEQYF

clone size: few
V gene: TRBV5-1
D gene: .
J gene: TRBJ2-7
CDR3 DNA: TGCGCCAGCAGCCAGAGCGGCTCCTACGAGCAGTACTTC
CDR3 protein: CASSQSGSYEQYF

clone size: .
V gene: TRBV5-4
D gene: TRBD1
J gene: TRBJ2-2
CDR3 DNA: TGTGCCAGCAGCGTGGACAGGTCCACCGGGGAGCTGTTTTTT
CDR3 protein: CASSVDRSTGELFF

clone size: .
V gene: TRBV9
D gene: .
J gene: TRBJ1-2
CDR3 DNA: TGTGCCAGCAGCGTAGAGACGACAGGCTTCTATGGCTACACCTTC
CDR3 protein: CASSVETTGFYGYTF

clone size: .
V gene: TRBV6-1
D gene: .
J gene: TRBJ2-1
CDR3 DNA: TGTGCCAGCAGTTTAAGCCCGGACATCTACAATGAGCAGTTCTTC
CDR3 protein: CASSLSPDIYNEQFF

clone size: few
V gene: TRBV9
D gene: .
J gene: TRBJ2-2
CDR3 DNA: TGTGCCAGCAGCGCACCGAACAGGGACCTGCACACCGGGGAGCTGTTTTTT
CDR3 protein: CASSAPNRDLHTGELFF

clone size: .
V gene: TRBV10-3
D gene: TRBD1
J gene: TRBJ1-2
CDR3 DNA: TGTGCCATCAGTGATCCCGGACAGGGCCGCTATGGCTACACCTTC
CDR3 protein: CAISDPGQGRYGYTF